The clone carrying this TCR beta chain was detected a few times. The data were taken from a study of Graves' ophthalmopathy and Graves' hyperthyroidism. In the study overall: Peripheral blood was gathered at first diagnosis, ahead of any treatment whatsoever.

Scientists amplified the TCR beta CDR3 regions from RNA transcripts. A first-round RT-PCR used HTBI primers, followed by a second-round multiplex PCR. In TCRdb, the multiplex PCR reads were re-called with MiXCR into one record per CDR3 protein. Of fewer than 650,000 distinct CDR3 sequences in the sample, 20% to 25% were seen once. If patients had other autoimmune diseases, uncontrolled infections, pregnancy or lactation, they were excluded. With 2 bases removed from V and 3 bases from J, the gap between germline ends came to 20 bases. The CDR3 totals 18 residues. Germline CDR1 reads KGHSH; CDR2 reads LQKENI.

The sequenced sample was peripheral blood. The rearrangement links TRBV18 to TRBJ1-5; maybe TRBD1 (6 bases). This receptor was obtained from a woman aged 18-29 years with stable Graves' hyperthyroidism. Some clones in this sample may be carry-over from other donors' samples. The CDR3 DNA reads as TGTGCCAGCTCACCAAGGGCCCCGGACAGCAACCTCAATCAGCCCCAGCATTTT. Translation: CASSPRAPDSNLNQPQHF.